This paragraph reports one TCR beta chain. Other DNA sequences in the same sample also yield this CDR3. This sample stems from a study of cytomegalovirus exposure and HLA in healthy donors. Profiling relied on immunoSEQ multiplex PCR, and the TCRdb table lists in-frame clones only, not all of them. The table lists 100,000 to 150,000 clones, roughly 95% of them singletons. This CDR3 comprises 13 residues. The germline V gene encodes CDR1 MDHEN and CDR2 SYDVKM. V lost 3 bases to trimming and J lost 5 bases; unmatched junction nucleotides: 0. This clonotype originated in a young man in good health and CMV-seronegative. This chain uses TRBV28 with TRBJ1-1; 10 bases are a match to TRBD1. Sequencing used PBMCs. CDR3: CASSLGQGTEAFF. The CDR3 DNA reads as TGTGCCAGCAGTTTGGGACAGGGGACTGAAGCTTTCTTT.